These 32 T cell receptor beta chains were sequenced from one sample in a study of T cells in Graves' hyperthyroidism and ophthalmopathy. TCR beta CDR3 regions were amplified from RNA. HTBI primers drove first-round RT-PCR of the TCR CDR3. A single record per CDR3 protein comes from TCRdb applying MiXCR to the multiplex PCR reads. This table holds about 640,000 distinct CDR3 sequences, less than 25% found once. Sequences were obtained from blood. The receptors here all came from a man aged 30-40 years with Graves' ophthalmopathy.

The chain links TRBV13 to TRBJ2-5, with 11 bases matching TRBD2. Germline-derived CDR1 and CDR2 are PRHDT and FYEKMQ (reference sequence). V was pared by 5 bases and J by 7 bases, with 9 bases of the junction left unmatched. The CDR3 length is 15 residues. The CDR3 sequence: CASSVTSGSSPTQYF. In DNA, the CDR3 is TGTGCCAGCAGCGTAACTAGCGGGAGTTCACCGACCCAGTACTTC.

This clonotype has at least ten counts. V gene TRBV3-1 combines with J gene TRBJ1-1; D perhaps matches TRBD1 (5 bases). The germline V and J ends were trimmed by 2 bases and 6 bases, with 16 bases remaining between them. Germline assignment: CDR1 LGHDT and CDR2 YNNKEL (reference sequence). The CDR3 spans 15 residues. The CDR3 nucleotides read TGTGCCAGCAGCCAAAGTACGGTCCAGGGCCCTGAAGCTTTCTTT. Its translation: CASSQSTVQGPEAFF. The full variable domain, rest sourced from reference TRBV3-1 and TRBJ1-1, is DTAVSQTPKYLVTQMGNDKSIKCEQNLGHDTMYWYKQDSKKFLKIMFSYNNKELIINETVPNRFSPKSPDKAHLNLHINSLELGDSAVYFCASSQSTVQGPEAFFGQGTRLTVV.

Only a few counts were recorded for this clonotype. The chain carries TRBV7-8 and TRBJ2-7; TRBD2 agrees at 9 bases. This CDR3 region has 14 residues. Germline V gene sequence: CDR1 SGHVS, CDR2 FQNEAQ. J was trimmed by 5 bases and V by 5 bases; bases with no gene match: 7. The CDR3 protein is CASSLERGVNEQYF. The CDR3 region has the DNA TGTGCCAGCAGCCTCGAGCGGGGGGTCAACGAGCAGTACTTC.

This clonotype was counted many times. V is TRBV24-1 and J is TRBJ2-3; D ambiguous. Germline CDR1 and CDR2: KGHDR and SFDVKD. Between the trimmed V and J ends, which lost 5 bases and 5 bases, there was a span of 19 bases. This CDR3 spans 16 amino acids. CDR3 residues: CATSVTAADGVDTQYF. DNA of the CDR3: TGTGCCACCAGTGTTACTGCGGCCGATGGTGTAGATACGCAGTATTTT.

At least ten counts were recorded for this clonotype. V and J are TRBV12-3 or TRBV12-4 and TRBJ2-5; TRBD1 aligns across 11 bases. The CDR3 spans 14 residues. V shed 8 bases, J shed 5 bases, and the junction held 7 bases outside the gene matches. This chain's CDR3 is CASLDRGPLETQYF. The CDR3 DNA sequence: TGTGCCAGCCTGGACAGGGGGCCTTTGGAGACCCAGTACTTC.

This clonotype was found many times. The chain uses TRBV28 and TRBJ2-1; D is unclear. The germline V gene has CDR1 MDHEN and CDR2 SYDVKM. The V end lost 2 bases, the J end lost 8 bases, and 7 bases lay between the germline ends. CDR3 length: 12 residues. Written as DNA, the CDR3 is TGTGCCAGCAGTTTAAGGCCCCATGAGCAGTTCTTC. This gives the protein CASSLRPHEQFF.

The chain joins TRBV28 to TRBJ2-3, with 10 bases fitting TRBD2. This CDR3 is 16 amino acids long. The junction had 7 bases not matched to a gene; V was cut back by 2 bases and J by 5 bases. CDR1 is MDHEN and CDR2 is SYDVKM in the germline V gene. CDR3 in DNA: TGTGCCAGCAGTTTACCAAGCGGGAGGGCCGGAGATACGCAGTATTTT. It is translated as CASSLPSGRAGDTQYF.

This clonotype was detected many times. V and J are TRBV7-2 and TRBJ2-2; D not certain. V was shortened by 1 base and J by 6 bases, with 9 bases between the two germline ends. The CDR3 sequence is 14 residues long. The germline V gene encodes CDR1 SGHTA and CDR2 FQGNSA. The CDR3 protein is CASSLDSASGELFF. CDR3 bases: TGTGCCAGCAGCTTAGATTCGGCGTCCGGGGAGCTGTTTTTT.

This clonotype was seen more than once but under ten times. This chain connects TRBV7-9 to TRBJ2-1; D is undetermined. The germline V gene encodes CDR1 SEHNR and CDR2 FQNEAQ (reference sequence). This CDR3 is 15 amino acids long. V lost 1 base to trimming and J lost 4 bases, with 11 bases between them. The CDR3 protein is CASSLVDGLYNEQFF. The CDR3 DNA is TGTGCCAGCAGCTTAGTCGACGGATTATACAATGAGCAGTTCTTC.

Ten or more counts support this clonotype. The chain links TRBV11-2 to TRBJ1-5, with 9 nucleotides matching TRBD1. Germline CDR1 SGHAT, CDR2 FQNNGV. The length of the CDR3 is 15 residues. Unmatched junction bases numbered 7, after V lost 5 bases and J lost 5 bases. The CDR3 DNA reads TGTGCCAGCAGCCATGGACAGGGGTCGTATCAGCCCCAGCATTTT. It codes for CASSHGQGSYQPQHF.

Written as DNA, the CDR3 is TGTGCCAGCAGCTTAACTAGGAGCGCTAGCGGGAGTGGAGATACGCAGTATTTT. Translated: CASSLTRSASGSGDTQYF. The chain joins TRBV7-3 to TRBJ2-3; 10 nucleotides line up with TRBD2. V lost 0 bases and J lost 5; bases outside the gene matches: 11. The germline CDR1 and CDR2 sequences are SGHTA and FQGTGA. This CDR3 spans 18 amino acids.

The chain carries TRBV20-1 and TRBJ1-1; 8 nucleotides agree with TRBD1. The CDR3 spans 12 residues. V lost 7 bases and J lost 4; bases outside the gene matches: 5. Germline V gene data show CDR1 as DFQATT and CDR2 as SNEGSKA (reference sequence). This CDR3 reads CSEQGVITEAFF. The CDR3 DNA reads TGCAGTGAACAGGGGGTCATCACTGAAGCTTTCTTT.

Remarks on this clonotype: A clone one base away is much larger, so this may be a read error. The chain has TRBV11-2 and TRBJ2-5; D not certain. V lost 5 bases and J lost 5, with 15 bases in between. Germline V lookup: CDR1 SGHAT, CDR2 FQNNGV. This CDR3 has 14 amino acids. The CDR3 loop reads CASSPIRVGETQYF. Here the CDR3 DNA reads TGTGCCAGCAGCCCGATTCGGGTGGGGGAGACCCAGTACTTC.

There are many counts of this clonotype. CDR3 nucleotides: TGTGCCAGCTCACAATCGGACAGCTATGGCTACACCTTC. Amino acids: CASSQSDSYGYTF. This chain joins TRBV18 and TRBJ1-2; TRBD1 is a possible D gene (6 bases). The germline V gene encodes CDR1 KGHSH and CDR2 LQKENI. Trimming cost V 4 bases and J 4 bases, with 10 bases left between them. The CDR3 runs to 13 residues. The complete variable domain, with remaining parts taken from reference TRBV18 and TRBJ1-2, reads NAGVMQNPRHLVRRRGQEARLRCSPMKGHSHVYWYRQLPEEGLKFMVYLQKENIIDESGMPKERFSAEFPKEGPSILRIQQVVRGDSAAYFCASSQSDSYGYTFGSGTRLTVV.

This chain joins TRBV11-2 and TRBJ2-1; D unresolved. This CDR3 comprises 13 residues. Deletions cut 2 bases from V and 5 bases from J, with 7 bases between. CDR1 SGHAT and CDR2 FQNNGV come from the germline V gene. CDR3 region: CASSLHWNNEQFF. Written as DNA, the CDR3 is TGTGCCAGCAGCTTACACTGGAACAATGAGCAGTTCTTC.

The chain uses TRBV7-9 and TRBJ2-7, with D perhaps TRBD1 (6 bases). Germline V lookup: CDR1 SEHNR, CDR2 FQNEAQ (reference sequence). The V end was cut by 5 bases, the J end by 5 bases, with 19 bases between. CDR3 length: 15 residues. CDR3 sequence reads: CASSPRSRDTNEQYF. The CDR3 nucleotides read TGTGCCAGCAGCCCACGGTCCCGGGACACGAACGAGCAGTACTTC.

In its sample, this clonotype was seen a few times. The chain has TRBV2 and TRBJ2-3; possibly TRBD2 for D (5 bases). Germline CDR1 reads SNHLY; CDR2 reads FYNNEI. This CDR3 has 16 residues. Between the trimmed V and J ends, which lost 7 bases and 4 bases, there was a span of 21 bases. Here the CDR3 reads CASNQQAGLLPDTQYF. The DNA of the CDR3 is TGTGCCAGCAATCAGCAGGCGGGCCTTTTGCCAGATACGCAGTATTTT.

This clonotype has ten or more counts. V and J are TRBV9 and TRBJ1-1; perhaps TRBD1 as D (6 bases). V was shortened by 0 bases and J by 3 bases, with 6 bases between the two germline ends. From germline, CDR1 is SGDLS and CDR2 YYNGEE. The CDR3 extends over 13 amino acids. The CDR3 protein is CASSVEGDTEAFF. The DNA for the CDR3 is TGTGCCAGCAGCGTAGAGGGGGACACTGAAGCTTTCTTT.

The chain employs TRBV7-2 and TRBJ2-6, with D perhaps matching TRBD1 (5 bases). This CDR3 spans 18 amino acids. V was clipped by 4 bases and J by 0 bases, with 16 bases between them. Germline V gene sequence: CDR1 SGHTA, CDR2 FQGNSA. CDR3: CASSSTVPLHSGANVLTF. The CDR3 DNA reads TGTGCCAGCAGCTCGACAGTCCCTTTACACTCTGGGGCCAACGTCCTGACTTTC.

The table lists this clonotype with a few counts. V and J are TRBV2 and TRBJ1-5; possibly TRBD1 for D (6 bases). The CDR3 contains 14 residues. The V and J ends lost 5 bases and 7 bases respectively, with 15 bases between them. Germline CDR1 reads SNHLY; CDR2 reads FYNNEI. CDR3 coding DNA: TGTGCCAGCAGTCAACAGGGTAGAGAACAGCCCCAGCATTTT. Translated: CASSQQGREQPQHF.

V gene TRBV6-1 combines with J gene TRBJ2-2, with no clear D. V gave up 11 bases and J gave up 4 bases, with 11 bases separating them. This CDR3 has 12 amino acids. Germline loops: CDR1 MNHNS, CDR2 SASEGT. CDR3 nucleotide sequence: TGTGCCCTTATTAGTGGCACCGGGGAGCTGTTTTTT. Its protein is CALISGTGELFF.

In this sample, this clonotype turned up many times. The rearrangement joins TRBV3-1 to TRBJ2-7; 10 nucleotides align to TRBD1. Germline V gene data show CDR1 as LGHDT and CDR2 as YNNKEL (reference sequence). Losses at the gene ends were 4 bases for V and 3 bases for J; bases not matched to a gene: 6. The CDR3 sequence is 15 residues long. The CDR3 DNA sequence: TGTGCCAGCAGCCGGTCCGGGACAGGGGTCTACGAGCAGTACTTC. Its protein is CASSRSGTGVYEQYF.

The chain carries TRBV11-2 and TRBJ2-2; D unresolved. Trimming pared 10 bases from V and 8 bases from J, leaving 17 bases between. CDR1 is SGHAT, CDR2 FQNNGV, per germline. The CDR3 extends over 13 amino acids. The CDR3 nucleotides are TGTGCCACCCACGTTCCCCCTTCGGGGGAGCTGTTTTTT. This encodes CATHVPPSGELFF.

This clonotype has a single count. The chain recombines TRBV5-1 with TRBJ1-6, with 10 bases matching TRBD1. V dropped 3 bases and J dropped 11; count of bases not matched to a gene: 5. The length of the CDR3 is 14 residues. The germline V gene encodes CDR1 SGHRS and CDR2 YFSETQ. The CDR3, as DNA: TGCGCCAGCAGCTCCGGACAGGGGGTAACACCCCTCCACTTT. Translated, it gives CASSSGQGVTPLHF.

This clonotype came up many times. The J gene is TRBJ2-7, the V gene TRBV5-1; 11 nucleotides agree with TRBD1. CDR3 length equals 14 residues. V dropped 3 bases and J dropped 4; count of bases not matched to a gene: 3. Germline V gene sequence: CDR1 SGHRS, CDR2 YFSETQ. CDR3 protein: CASSWTGGEYEQYF. In DNA form, the CDR3 reads TGCGCCAGCAGCTGGACAGGGGGCGAGTACGAGCAGTACTTC.

The chain combines TRBV6-1 with TRBJ2-7; D is undetermined. CDR3 length: 11 amino acids. CDR1 is MNHNS, CDR2 SASEGT, per germline. V lost 6 bases and J 5 bases, leaving 8 bases between the germline ends. DNA for the CDR3: TGTGCCAGCAGCGTCTCGCACGAGCAGTACTTC. It specifies CASSVSHEQYF.

V gene TRBV7-6 combines with J gene TRBJ1-1; no definite D call. The CDR3 contains 13 residues. Trimming pared 6 bases from V and 1 base from J, leaving 9 bases between. Germline V lookup: CDR1 SGHVS, CDR2 FNYEAQ. CDR3 amino acids: CASRGSQNTEAFF. The DNA of the CDR3 is TGTGCCAGCAGGGGTTCACAGAACACTGAAGCTTTCTTT.

This clonotype was seen ten or more times. V is TRBV6-5 and J is TRBJ1-6; TRBD1 might be the D (5 bases). The CDR3 runs to 14 residues. Germline CDR1 reads MNHEY; CDR2 reads SVGAGI. The germline V and J ends were trimmed by 0 bases and 10 bases, with 10 bases remaining between them. CDR3 region: CASSYSFQGSPLHF. CDR3 nucleotides: TGTGCCAGCAGTTACTCGTTCCAGGGATCACCCCTCCACTTT.

J is TRBJ2-2 and V is TRBV7-9; 11 bases agree with TRBD2. Germline V gene lookup returns CDR1 SEHNR and CDR2 FQNEAQ (reference sequence). J lost 4 bases, V lost 5 bases, and 21 bases had no gene match. The CDR3 length is 21 residues. The CDR3 is CASSPTPGTSGWRPVTGELFF. CDR3 nucleotide sequence: TGTGCCAGCAGCCCAACCCCCGGGACTAGCGGTTGGCGGCCCGTCACCGGGGAGCTGTTTTTT.

This clonotype was seen a handful of times. This chain links TRBV29-1 with TRBJ2-2, with 7 bases matching TRBD1. The CDR3 is made up of 14 amino acids. V dropped 8 bases and J dropped 5; count of bases not matched to a gene: 11. Germline lookup yields CDR1 SQVTM and CDR2 ANQGSEA. The CDR3 DNA reads TGCAGCTCTGCGAAACAGGGGTGGACCGGGGAGCTGTTTTTT. Protein sequence: CSSAKQGWTGELFF.

About this clonotype itself: A read error may explain this, as a much larger clone is one base away. The chain is built from TRBV12-3 or TRBV12-4 and TRBJ2-1; no clear D. The CDR3 length is 16 residues. Deletions cut 6 bases from V and 0 bases from J, with 15 bases between. CDR3 sequence reads: CASSPVTSSSYNEQFF. The CDR3 DNA is TGTGCCAGCAGCCCCGTAACTTCCAGCTCCTACAATGAGCAGTTCTTC.

V is TRBV3-1 and J is TRBJ2-1, with TRBD2 as a possible D gene (5 bases). With 3 bases removed from V and 0 bases from J, the gap between germline ends came to 12 bases. The CDR3 contains 16 residues. Per the germline V gene, CDR1 is LGHDT and CDR2 is YNNKEL (reference sequence). CDR3 loop: CASSHATGSSYNEQFF. The CDR3 DNA is TGTGCCAGCAGCCATGCGACGGGAAGCTCCTACAATGAGCAGTTCTTC.